The 9 T cell receptor beta chains below come from one sample, sequenced in a study of cytomegalovirus exposure and HLA in healthy donors. Repertoires were generated with immunoSEQ multiplex PCR, while TCRdb's copy carries only in-frame clones and drops some. The table records just under 150,000 clones, roughly 86% of them present only once. Sequencing input: PBMCs. The receptor source for this set is a man aged 18-30 years in good health and CMV-seropositive.

Here the CDR3 DNA reads TGTGCCAGCAGCCCCGGACCAGGGGCCTACAATGAGCAGTTCTTC. Protein product: CASSPGPGAYNEQFF. The rearrangement joins TRBV7-6 to TRBJ2-1; the D gene is possibly TRBD1 (6 bases). The CDR3 extends over 15 amino acids. Trimming took 5 bases from V and 2 from J, leaving 13 bases between them. Germline V gene data show CDR1 as SGHVS and CDR2 as FNYEAQ.

V is TRBV28 and J is TRBJ2-1; 7 positions agree with TRBD2. CDR1 is MDHEN and CDR2 is SYDVKM in the germline V gene. The ends lost 6 bases at V and 15 bases at J; junction bases unmatched: 8. There are 11 residues in the CDR3. The CDR3 DNA reads as TGTGCCAGCAGCAAGAAGACTAGCCGGTTCTTC. Protein: CASSKKTSRFF.

This clone occurred once. The J gene is TRBJ1-1, the V gene TRBV30; a possible D gene is TRBD1 (5 bases). The CDR3 spans 13 residues. Germline V gene data show CDR1 as GTSNPN and CDR2 as SVGIG (reference sequence). The V and J ends lost 2 bases and 5 bases respectively, with 12 bases between them. CDR3 residues: CAWSFSQGTEAFF. CDR3 DNA: TGTGCCTGGAGTTTTTCCCAGGGAACTGAAGCTTTCTTT.

This clone was counted a few times. This chain connects TRBV7-9 to TRBJ2-4, with TRBD2 matching 11 bases. V was pared by 5 bases and J by 3 bases, with 3 bases of the junction left unmatched. The CDR3 runs to 15 residues. CDR1 is SEHNR, CDR2 FQNEAQ, per germline (reference sequence). The chain's CDR3 is CASSGLAGGKNIQYF. CDR3 nucleotide sequence: TGTGCCAGCAGCGGACTAGCGGGTGGCAAAAACATTCAGTACTTC. Based on the CDR3 plus reference TRBV7-9 and TRBJ2-4, the full variable domain is DTGVSQNPRHKITKRGQNVTFRCDPISEHNRLYWYRQTLGQGPEFLTYFQNEAQLEKSRLLSDRFSAERPKGSFSTLEIQRTEQGDSAMYLCASSGLAGGKNIQYFGAGTRLSVL.

The chain combines TRBV7-9 with TRBJ1-2, with 9 bases aligning to TRBD1. There are 14 residues in the CDR3. CDR1 and CDR2 (germline): SEHNR, FQNEAQ (reference sequence). V lost 1 base to trimming and J lost 9 bases; unmatched junction nucleotides: 6. In DNA form, the CDR3 reads TGTGCCAGCAGCTTAGGACAGGGGGGTGTTCGCTACACCTTC. Translated, it gives CASSLGQGGVRYTF.

This chain links TRBV5-1 with TRBJ2-1; TRBD1 is a possible D gene (6 bases). The V gene lost 0 bases and the J gene lost 10 bases, with 17 bases spanning the gap. The CDR3 is made up of 15 amino acids. CDR1 and CDR2 from the germline V gene are SGHRS and YFSETQ. For the CDR3, the DNA is TGCGCCAGCAGCTTGGACAGGGTGGGAACGGGCGAGCAGTTCTTC. Amino acids: CASSLDRVGTGEQFF.

This clone showed up just a few times. This chain joins TRBV7-9 and TRBJ2-3, with TRBD2 matching over 8 bases. In germline, CDR1 is SEHNR, CDR2 FQNEAQ (reference sequence). Unmatched junction bases numbered 10, after V lost 5 bases and J lost 3 bases. This CDR3 contains 16 residues. This CDR3 reads CASSLQVGGATDTQYF. The CDR3 DNA sequence: TGTGCCAGCAGCCTACAGGTCGGGGGGGCAACAGATACGCAGTATTTT. Based on the CDR3 plus reference TRBV7-9 and TRBJ2-3, the full variable domain is DTGVSQNPRHKITKRGQNVTFRCDPISEHNRLYWYRQTLGQGPEFLTYFQNEAQLEKSRLLSDRFSAERPKGSFSTLEIQRTEQGDSAMYLCASSLQVGGATDTQYFGPGTRLTVL.

This rearrangement joins TRBV30 to TRBJ2-6, with TRBD1 matching 9 bases. This CDR3 has 18 residues. V was pared by 1 base and J by 0 bases, with 7 bases of the junction left unmatched. CDR1 is GTSNPN, CDR2 SVGIG, per germline (reference sequence). The CDR3 reads CAWSGEGTGSSGANVLTF. The CDR3 DNA is TGTGCCTGGAGTGGAGAAGGGACAGGGAGCTCTGGGGCCAACGTCCTGACTTTC.

As regards this clone: A read error may produce the germline difference seen at one junction end. The rearrangement uses TRBV15 and TRBJ1-3; possibly TRBD1 for D (6 bases). The CDR3 runs 16 residues. Germline assignment: CDR1 LNHNV and CDR2 YYDKDF (reference sequence). CDR3 amino acids: CATSRDRYHSGNTIYF. The CDR3 coding sequence is TGTGCCACCAGTAGAGACAGGTACCACTCTGGAAACACCATATATTTT.